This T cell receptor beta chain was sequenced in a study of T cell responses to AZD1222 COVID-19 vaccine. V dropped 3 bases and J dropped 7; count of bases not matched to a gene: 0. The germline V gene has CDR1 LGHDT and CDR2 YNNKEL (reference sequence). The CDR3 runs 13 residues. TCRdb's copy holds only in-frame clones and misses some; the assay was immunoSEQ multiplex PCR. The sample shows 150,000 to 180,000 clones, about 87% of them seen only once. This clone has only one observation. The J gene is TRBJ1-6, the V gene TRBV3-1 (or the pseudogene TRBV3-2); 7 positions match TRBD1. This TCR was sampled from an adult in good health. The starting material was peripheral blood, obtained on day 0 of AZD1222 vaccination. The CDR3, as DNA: TGTGCCAGCAGCCACAGGGGGAATTCACCCCTCCACTTT. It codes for CASSHRGNSPLHF.